Below are 23 T cell receptor beta chains sequenced from a single sample in a study of control samples from healthy donors and cancer patients. Profiled with immunoSEQ multiplex PCR; TCRdb holds only in-frame clones, not every one. This sample has 150,000 to 200,000 clones, with around 90% found just once. The sample comprised blood. The source is a woman between 50 and 59 years old in good health.

This sequence joins TRBV14 and TRBJ1-4, with D uncertain. The germline gives CDR1 SGHDN, CDR2 FVKESK. V was clipped by 2 bases and J by 3 bases, with 13 bases between them. This CDR3 region has 16 residues. In DNA, the CDR3 is TGTGCCAGCAGCCAACTTCCAGCAGGTTCTAATGAAAAACTGTTTTTT. This translates into CASSQLPAGSNEKLFF.

The V and J genes are TRBV6-5 and TRBJ2-7, with D hard to call. CDR1 and CDR2 from the germline V gene are MNHEY and SVGAGI. With 6 bases removed from V and 1 base from J, the gap between germline ends came to 16 bases. The CDR3 is 15 amino acids. The chain's CDR3 is CASRRDPTESYEQYF. CDR3 nucleotides: TGTGCCAGCAGACGAGATCCGACGGAATCCTACGAGCAGTACTTC.

The chain combines TRBV5-1 with TRBJ1-1, with 10 nucleotides matching TRBD1. The germline V gene has CDR1 SGHRS and CDR2 YFSETQ. Germline trimming cut 4 bases from V and 4 bases from J; bases unmatched to any gene: 7. This CDR3 is built from 15 residues. CDR3 amino acids: CASSLYRQGATEAFF. The CDR3 bases are TGCGCCAGCAGCCTTTATCGACAGGGGGCCACTGAAGCTTTCTTT.

V and J are TRBV28 and TRBJ1-4; the D is unclear. Trimming took off 2 bases at V and 6 bases at J, with 13 bases between the two ends. CDR3 length: 15 amino acids. The germline V gene has CDR1 MDHEN and CDR2 SYDVKM. This CDR3 is CASSLMGSYYEKLFF. The CDR3 DNA follows: TGTGCCAGCAGTTTAATGGGCAGTTATTATGAAAAACTGTTTTTT.

V usage is TRBV28 and J usage is TRBJ2-2; D is perhaps TRBD1 (6 bases). V was trimmed by 2 bases and J by 0 bases, leaving 13 bases between them. Germline V gene sequence: CDR1 MDHEN, CDR2 SYDVKM. This CDR3 is built from 17 residues. CDR3 sequence reads: CASSLQGFVANTGELFF. CDR3 DNA sequence: TGTGCCAGCAGTTTACAGGGGTTCGTAGCGAACACCGGGGAGCTGTTTTTT.

The chain uses TRBV27 and TRBJ1-1; TRBD1 matches at 7 bases. V was clipped by 4 bases and J by 5 bases; unmatched bases: 4. Germline V gives CDR1 MNHEY, CDR2 SMNVEV (reference sequence). The CDR3 is made up of 13 amino acids. The DNA for the CDR3 is TGTGCCAGCAGTTCGACAGGGTTGACTGAAGCTTTCTTT. This codes for CASSSTGLTEAFF.

The count of this clone is one. The chain links TRBV7-9 to TRBJ1-1, with D hard to call. Between the trimmed V and J ends, which lost 0 bases and 5 bases, there was a span of 13 bases. Germline V gene sequence: CDR1 SEHNR, CDR2 FQNEAQ (reference sequence). The CDR3 extends over 15 amino acids. CDR3 nucleotide sequence: TGTGCCAGCAGCTTAGCGAGCGGGCTGGGGACTGAAGCTTTCTTT. Translating gives CASSLASGLGTEAFF.

This clone was recorded only once. The chain joins TRBV29-1 to TRBJ1-2, with TRBD1 identical over 8 bases. Germline V gene sequence: CDR1 SQVTM, CDR2 ANQGSEA. The CDR3 loop spans 13 amino acids. Trimming removed 7 bases from V and 2 bases from J; junction bases left unmatched: 6. The CDR3 bases are TGCAGCGCCGGGGACAGGTCCAACTATGGCTACACCTTC. Translated: CSAGDRSNYGYTF.

V and J are TRBV30 and TRBJ1-5; TRBD1 agrees at 8 bases. CDR1 GTSNPN and CDR2 SVGIG come from the germline V gene (reference sequence). The V and J ends lost 3 bases and 5 bases, in that order; junction bases with no gene match: 3. The CDR3 is 13 amino acids. CDR3 DNA sequence: TGTGCCTGGAGAGGACAGGGCCATCAGCCCCAGCATTTT. It is translated as CAWRGQGHQPQHF.

This rearrangement joins TRBV15 to TRBJ2-1; possibly TRBD1 for D (5 bases). Germline values: CDR1 LNHNV, CDR2 YYDKDF (reference sequence). Trimming took 0 bases from V and 8 from J, leaving 17 bases between them. This CDR3 spans 16 amino acids. The CDR3 is CATSRDAQAMLYEQFF. The DNA for the CDR3 is TGTGCCACCAGCAGAGATGCACAGGCGATGTTGTATGAGCAGTTCTTC. Full variable domain (remainder filled in from reference TRBV15 and TRBJ2-1): DAMVIQNPRYQVTQFGKPVTLSCSQTLNHNVMYWYQQKSSQAPKLLFHYYDKDFNNEADTPDNFQSRRPNTSFCFLDIRSPGLGDTAMYLCATSRDAQAMLYEQFFGPGTRLTVL.

This clone was detected only a few times. The rearrangement links TRBV5-4 to TRBJ2-7; possible D gene TRBD1, 6 bases. The CDR3 consists of 14 residues. V lost 2 bases, J lost 4 bases, and 13 bases lay in between. Germline lookup yields CDR1 SGHNT and CDR2 YYREEE (reference sequence). The DNA for the CDR3 is TGTGCCAGCAGCTTCCGGACAGACCCGTACGAGCAGTACTTC. Translating it yields CASSFRTDPYEQYF.

V is TRBV5-8 and J is TRBJ1-1, with D possibly being TRBD1 (6 bases). The V gene lost 6 bases and the J gene lost 7 bases, with 19 bases spanning the gap. The CDR3 runs 14 residues. In germline, CDR1 is SGHTS, CDR2 YDEGEE. CDR3 residues: CASNLAGTLLEAFF. The CDR3 DNA reads as TGTGCCAGCAACCTAGCCGGGACACTCCTTGAAGCTTTCTTT.

This clone showed up just once. The chain carries TRBV12-5 and TRBJ1-2; the D is unclear. The CDR3 spans 12 residues. V dropped 3 bases and J dropped 4 bases, with 6 bases sitting between them. CDR1 is LGHNT, CDR2 FRNRAP, per germline. CDR3 in DNA: TGTGCTAGTGGTTTAGAAGGCTATGGCTACACCTTC. Residues: CASGLEGYGYTF. Full variable domain (remainder filled in from reference TRBV12-5 and TRBJ1-2): DARVTQTPRHKVTEMGQEVTMRCQPILGHNTVFWYRQTMMQGLELLAYFRNRAPLDDSGMPKDRFSAEMPDATLATLKIQPSEPRDSAVYFCASGLEGYGYTFGSGTRLTVV.

The chain recombines TRBV7-3 with TRBJ2-1; D may correspond to TRBD1 or TRBD2 (5 bases each). This CDR3 is built from 14 residues. In germline, CDR1 is SGHTA, CDR2 FQGTGA. The ends were cut back, 5 bases at V and 13 bases at J, with 21 bases in the middle. CDR3 in amino acids: CASSPRGAGGHQFF. CDR3 nucleotides: TGTGCCAGCAGCCCAAGAGGGGCGGGCGGTCACCAGTTCTTC.

CDR3 in DNA: TGTGCTAGTGGTTCCAACAGAAACTATGGCTACACCTTC. It encodes CASGSNRNYGYTF. The rearrangement joins TRBV12-5 to TRBJ1-2; D call uncertain. The CDR3 length is 13 residues. V lost 4 bases and J lost 2, with 8 bases in between. The germline V gene encodes CDR1 LGHNT and CDR2 FRNRAP.

This clone was counted a single time. The rearrangement joins TRBV10-3 to TRBJ1-1; D not certain. Trimming shortened V by 8 bases and J by 0 bases, and 16 bases separated the two germline ends. CDR1 and CDR2 from the germline V gene are ENHRY and SYGVKD. There are 15 residues in the CDR3. The CDR3 is CAIGGQGSMNTEAFF. The CDR3 region has the DNA TGTGCCATCGGCGGGCAAGGGAGCATGAACACTGAAGCTTTCTTT.

This sequence joins TRBV7-9 and TRBJ1-2; D might be TRBD1 (5 bases). V lost 1 base, J lost 6 bases, and 18 bases lay in between. There are 16 residues in the CDR3. Germline CDR1 is SEHNR and CDR2 is FQNEAQ (reference sequence). The CDR3 sequence: CASSLVRGFWVNGYTF. In DNA form, the CDR3 reads TGTGCCAGCAGCTTAGTGAGGGGCTTCTGGGTGAATGGCTACACCTTC.

CDR3 protein: CASSQPAGAGENIQYF. The CDR3 DNA sequence: TGTGCCAGCAGCCAACCGGCGGGGGCCGGGGAAAACATTCAGTACTTC. This chain uses TRBV4-2 with TRBJ2-4, with D perhaps TRBD2 (7 bases). The CDR3 totals 16 residues. Germline CDR1 is LGHNA and CDR2 is YNFKEQ. V dropped 2 bases and J dropped 5 bases, with 16 bases sitting between them.

This chain links TRBV6-2 or TRBV6-3 with TRBJ2-4; the D is unclear. The CDR3 length is 14 residues. Germline CDR1 is MNHEY and CDR2 is SVGEGT. The V end was cut by 2 bases, the J end by 9 bases, with 14 bases between. Here the CDR3 reads CASSYGVQGGIQYF. CDR3 in DNA: TGTGCCAGCAGTTACGGGGTACAAGGCGGCATTCAGTACTTC.

Only one count was recorded for this clone. The J gene is TRBJ2-7, the V gene TRBV7-9, with D possibly being TRBD2 (5 bases). The CDR3 covers 13 residues. The germline V and J ends were trimmed by 0 bases and 3 bases, with 6 bases remaining between them. Germline lookup yields CDR1 SEHNR and CDR2 FQNEAQ (reference sequence). CDR3 sequence (DNA): TGTGCCAGCAGCTTAGCCGGGGTCTACGAGCAGTACTTC. Translation gives CASSLAGVYEQYF. Drawing the rest from reference TRBV7-9 and TRBJ2-7, the complete variable domain is DTGVSQNPRHKITKRGQNVTFRCDPISEHNRLYWYRQTLGQGPEFLTYFQNEAQLEKSRLLSDRFSAERPKGSFSTLEIQRTEQGDSAMYLCASSLAGVYEQYFGPGTRLTVT.

The chain combines TRBV19 with TRBJ1-5; D uncertain. The CDR3 has 14 amino acids. Trimming pared 8 bases from V and 2 bases from J, leaving 13 bases between. Germline V gene lookup returns CDR1 LNHDA and CDR2 SQIVND (reference sequence). CDR3 DNA: TGTGCCAGTGGACGGCCCACTGGCAATCAGCCCCAGCATTTT. Its protein is CASGRPTGNQPQHF.

The CDR3 loop reads CASSIRGRALYGYTF. The CDR3 nucleotides read TGTGCCAGTAGTATTCGGGGCAGGGCGCTTTATGGCTACACCTTC. This sequence joins TRBV19 and TRBJ1-2; tentative D call: TRBD1 (5 bases). The V and J ends lost 3 bases and 5 bases respectively, with 16 bases between them. CDR3 size: 15 residues. Germline V gene lookup returns CDR1 LNHDA and CDR2 SQIVND (reference sequence). The complete variable domain, with remaining parts taken from reference TRBV19 and TRBJ1-2, reads DGGITQSPKYLFRKEGQNVTLSCEQNLNHDAMYWYRQDPGQGLRLIYYSQIVNDFQKGDIAEGYSVSREKKESFPLTVTSAQKNPTAFYLCASSIRGRALYGYTFGSGTRLTVV.

J is TRBJ1-1 and V is TRBV20-1; D is ambiguous. The CDR3 has 13 residues. The V end lost 3 bases, the J end lost 5 bases, and 13 bases lay between the germline ends. Germline V gene lookup returns CDR1 DFQATT and CDR2 SNEGSKA (reference sequence). As DNA, the CDR3 is TGCAGTGCTAGTCAGGTTTCAGGTACTGAAGCTTTCTTT. Protein product: CSASQVSGTEAFF.